These 16 T cell receptor beta chains were all obtained from the same sample, sequenced in a study of cytomegalovirus exposure and HLA in healthy donors. Primers for the PCR totalled 60 Vbeta and 13 Jbeta. Some clones are missing from TCRdb's copy, which holds only in-frame ones; the method was immunoSEQ multiplex PCR. The sample holds about 300,000 clones, more than 80% seen once. Sequenced material: PBMCs. These TCRs come from a man aged 35 to 55 in good health and CMV-seropositive.

The rearrangement links TRBV9 to TRBJ2-2, with 8 bases matching TRBD1. V was clipped by 5 bases and J by 1 base; unmatched bases: 4. The CDR3 sequence is 15 residues long. Germline CDR1 reads SGDLS; CDR2 reads YYNGEE. As DNA, the CDR3 is TGTGCCAGCAGTCTTGGACAGGGGAACACCGGGGAGCTGTTTTTT. As protein: CASSLGQGNTGELFF.

The rearrangement joins TRBV10-3 to TRBJ2-1; 8 positions agree with TRBD1. Germline CDR1 and CDR2: ENHRY and SYGVKD. CDR3 length equals 16 residues. The V segment lost 1 base and the J segment 6 bases; nucleotides outside the gene matches: 8. CDR3 sequence: CAISELDRVLINEQFF. CDR3 DNA: TGTGCCATCAGTGAGTTGGACAGGGTCCTGATCAATGAGCAGTTCTTC.

The CDR3 bases are TGTGCCAGCAGCCCAGCGACAGGGTACGAGCAGTACTTC. It is translated as CASSPATGYEQYF. This chain joins TRBV11-3 and TRBJ2-7; 7 nucleotides align to TRBD1. Germline V gives CDR1 SGHNT, CDR2 YENEEA. The CDR3 runs 13 residues. V lost 5 bases to trimming and J lost 4 bases; unmatched junction nucleotides: 5.

V and J are TRBV9 and TRBJ2-7; TRBD1 matches at 9 bases. The junction had 7 bases not matched to a gene; V was cut back by 4 bases and J by 5 bases. The CDR3 consists of 14 residues. Per the germline V gene, CDR1 is SGDLS and CDR2 is YYNGEE. The CDR3 region has the DNA TGTGCCAGCAGCCCGGACAGGGGTACCAACGAGCAGTACTTC. This encodes CASSPDRGTNEQYF.

V and J are TRBV19 and TRBJ2-7; D unclear. The CDR3 runs 14 residues. CDR1 is LNHDA and CDR2 is SQIVND in the germline V gene (reference sequence). The V end lost 3 bases, the J end lost 2 bases, and 11 bases lay between the germline ends. DNA for the CDR3: TGTGCCAGTAGTATGAGCGCAGCACCCTACGAGCAGTACTTC. It is translated as CASSMSAAPYEQYF.

CDR3 amino acids: CASSQGQLSGNTIYF. For the CDR3, the DNA is TGCGCCAGCAGCCAAGGACAGCTCTCTGGAAACACCATATATTTT. J is TRBJ1-3 and V is TRBV4-3; D perhaps matches TRBD1 (5 bases). Trimming stripped 1 base from V and 0 bases from J, with 7 bases between. This CDR3 is built from 15 residues. Germline CDR1 reads LGHNA; CDR2 reads YSLEER.

The CDR3 region is CAWSVRSGSRRGNQPQHF. CDR3 nucleotide sequence: TGTGCCTGGAGTGTACGTAGCGGCAGCCGGCGAGGCAATCAGCCCCAGCATTTT. This chain joins TRBV30 and TRBJ1-5; D is uncertain. Per the germline V gene, CDR1 is GTSNPN and CDR2 is SVGIG (reference sequence). Trimming stripped 0 bases from V and 2 bases from J, with 20 bases between. The CDR3 is made up of 18 amino acids.

The chain uses TRBV7-9 and TRBJ1-3; 7 bases fit TRBD1. Germline V gives CDR1 SEHNR, CDR2 FQNEAQ (reference sequence). The CDR3 has 16 residues. The junction had 9 bases not matched to a gene; V was cut back by 5 bases and J by 2 bases. CDR3 amino acids: CASSQPDREAGNTIYF. In nucleotides, the CDR3 is TGTGCCAGCAGCCAGCCCGACAGGGAGGCTGGAAACACCATATATTTT.

The rearrangement links TRBV7-9 to TRBJ2-5, with 9 bases fitting TRBD1. The V gene's germline CDR1 is SEHNR and CDR2 FQNEAQ (reference sequence). With 4 bases clipped from V and 5 bases from J, the junction kept 11 bases outside the gene matches. The CDR3 runs 16 residues. This chain's CDR3 is CASSSRDREARETQYF. The CDR3 nucleotides are TGTGCCAGCAGCTCGAGGGACAGGGAGGCGAGGGAGACCCAGTACTTC.

The rearrangement joins TRBV7-9 to TRBJ2-7; 7 positions match TRBD2. The CDR3 is 15 amino acids. The V and J ends lost 6 bases and 3 bases, in that order; junction bases with no gene match: 11. Germline CDR1 reads SEHNR; CDR2 reads FQNEAQ (reference sequence). CDR3 DNA: TGTGCCAGCAGTTTCGGTTCGGGAGGCTTCTACGAGCAGTACTTC. This translates into CASSFGSGGFYEQYF.

The rearrangement joins TRBV2 to TRBJ2-5; 15 nucleotides agree with TRBD2. The J call is uncertain, as TRBJ2-7 better fits the DNA end. CDR1 and CDR2 from the germline V gene are SNHLY and FYNNEI. The CDR3 has 17 amino acids. In DNA form, the CDR3 reads TGTGCCACCCTCCTGAGAGGACTAGCGGGAGGGTCCTACGAGCAGTACTTC. Its protein is CATLLRGLAGGSYEQYF.

The V call is TRBV30, the J call TRBJ1-1; D perhaps matches TRBD1 (5 bases). The CDR3 runs to 16 residues. Deletions cut 5 bases from V and 4 bases from J, with 23 bases between. Germline values: CDR1 GTSNPN, CDR2 SVGIG (reference sequence). DNA of the CDR3: TGTGCCTGGGATGCCCCCCACACGGGGGGGGGCACTGAAGCTTTCTTT. Protein sequence: CAWDAPHTGGGTEAFF. Looking up the rest from reference TRBV30 and TRBJ1-1 gives the full variable domain: SQTIHQWPATLVQPVGSPLSLECTVEGTSNPNLYWYRQAAGRGLQLLFYSVGIGQISSEVPQNLSASRPQDRQFILSSKKLLLSDSGFYLCAWDAPHTGGGTEAFFGQGTRLTVV.

A few counts support this clone. The chain uses TRBV7-9 and TRBJ2-7; 10 positions match TRBD1. The length of the CDR3 is 11 residues. The germline V gene has CDR1 SEHNR and CDR2 FQNEAQ (reference sequence). V lost 5 bases and J lost 11; bases outside the gene matches: 3. The DNA of the CDR3 is TGTGCCAGCAGCCTGGACAGGGGGAAGTACTTC. As protein: CASSLDRGKYF.

The gene calls are TRBV5-1 and TRBJ2-1; weak D call: TRBD2 (6 bases). Germline lookup yields CDR1 SGHRS and CDR2 YFSETQ. V was clipped by 8 bases and J by 9 bases, with 24 bases between them. The CDR3 contains 15 residues. CDR3 bases: TGCGCCAGTGAAGATACAGCGGGCTCGGTTGGTGAGCAGTTCTTC. Translation: CASEDTAGSVGEQFF.

The gene calls are TRBV18 and TRBJ2-3; the match to TRBD1 covers 7 bases. Unmatched junction bases numbered 6, after V lost 6 bases and J lost 0 bases. The CDR3 has 15 residues. From germline, CDR1 is KGHSH and CDR2 LQKENI. The CDR3 here is CASSLQGSSTDTQYF. In DNA, the CDR3 is TGTGCCAGCTCCCTACAGGGGTCCAGCACAGATACGCAGTATTTT.

The chain is built from TRBV4-3 and TRBJ2-2; D is unclear. V was shortened by 5 bases and J by 6 bases, with 10 bases between the two germline ends. The CDR3 contains 13 residues. The germline V gene has CDR1 LGHNA and CDR2 YSLEER. The CDR3, as DNA: TGCGCCAGCAGCACCCTAAGTCCCGGGGAGCTGTTTTTT. Amino acid sequence: CASSTLSPGELFF.